This TCR beta chain was found in a study of cytomegalovirus exposure and HLA in healthy donors (dated by TCRdb to 2017 to 2019). Turning to the overall study: A later analysis indicated that the 130 or so validation repertoires were generated on the platform also employed for the 600 to 750 repertoires of the first cohort. Along with the approximately 600-subject first cohort, a separate validation cohort of 120 different subjects was used. The study aimed to test whether cataloging public T cell receptors could reveal signatures of past pathogen exposure. The study combined high-throughput TCR immunosequencing, statistical association of individual TCRs with disease status, and machine learning to predict cytomegalovirus infection status.

The donors belonged to the validation cohort of over a hundred subjects, which was separate from the approximately 700-subject first cohort. From the germline V gene, CDR1 is SGHAT and CDR2 is FQNNGV. Taken from cysteine to phenylalanine, the CDR3 has 14 residues. The entry retains the CDR3 DNA only, 42 bases that are in frame from base 1. Ends trimmed: V by 0 bases, J by 2 bases; bases unmatched to a gene: 1. The library was obtained by the immunoSEQ multiplex PCR assay. The published analysis was carried out like this. A statistical classification framework was developed to diagnose cytomegalovirus status using the catalog of TCR beta chain sequences. The clones in this table, taken by TCRdb from immuneACCESS, are in-frame only. Not every clone is retained; where verified, under half of the shortfall comes from an unresolved V gene, and the cause of the rest is unknown. The DNA was the basis for D and trimming; V, J and clone size are from that table. In all, the sample holds 200,000 or so clones, and 90% to 95% of those were seen once. The ten largest clonotypes hold 0.85% to 1.2% of the sample.

Comment on this clone: No cognate antigen has been identified for it. Per-nucleotide qualities are absent, and no much larger clonotype sits a single base away.

General study outcomes and caveats: The study gave a list of 150 to 200 TCR beta chains associated with cytomegalovirus. Three of the identified cytomegalovirus-associated TCR beta chains were confirmed in vitro to be specific for cytomegalovirus antigens. In a later analysis, TCRs clustered in the first cohort were found to also tend to co-occur in the roughly 130 validation repertoires, with 94% of cluster scores above 0. According to the authors, the approach could potentially be generalized to other disease states and immunological phenotypes. Across donors, most TCR sequences were observed very rarely, whereas some public TCRs were present in many individuals. The classifier was reported to diagnose cytomegalovirus status with high specificity and sensitivity in both the original cohort and the validation cohort. All 130 or so repertoires were used to score co-occurrence in the validation cohort in a later analysis, because that analysis had no HLA typing for the cohort.

Sequences were obtained from PBMCs. This sequence uses TRBV11-2 and TRBJ2-7, with 7 bases matching TRBD1. The sequence derives from a woman between 18 and 29 years old in good health and CMV-seronegative. CDR3 loop: CASSLETGAYEQYF. The bases read TGTGCCAGCAGCTTAGAAACAGGGGCCTACGAGCAGTACTTC.